This TCR beta chain was identified in a study of cytomegalovirus exposure and HLA in healthy donors. CDR1 is ENHRY, CDR2 SYGVKD, per germline. The CDR3 consists of 17 residues. V was shortened by 0 bases and J by 0 bases, with 15 bases between the two germline ends. 60 Vbeta and 13 Jbeta primers were used in PCR. The method was immunoSEQ multiplex PCR; TCRdb's version includes in-frame clones alone and lacks a portion of them. The sample lists 200,000 to 250,000 clones, 70% to 85% occurring once. V is TRBV10-3 and J is TRBJ2-7; possibly TRBD1 for D (7 bases). The source is a man aged 45-65 years in good health and CMV-seronegative. Sequenced: PBMCs. CDR3 amino acids: CAISESGGQWSSYEQYF. The CDR3 DNA sequence: TGTGCCATCAGTGAGTCGGGGGGACAGTGGAGCTCCTACGAGCAGTACTTC.